Listed below are T cell receptor beta chains from one sample, sequenced in a study of T-cell memory formation after mild COVID-19. One entry per CDR3 protein, called by TCRdb with MiXCR from the 5' RACE reads. Of 550,000 to 600,000 distinct CDR3 sequences listed, approximately 15% are singletons. Sequenced: PBMCs or a T cell subset sorted from them (not recorded which). These TCRs come from an adult woman who had mild COVID-19 (a few samples of this study predate the infection). Cell type and time point are not known. Each CDR3 is given with its conserved first and last residue. Fields, in order: clone size, J gene, V gene, CDR3 length, D gene, CDR3 protein, CDR3 DNA. D genes are given only for firm matches. The size entry is marked missing in some rows and otherwise reads once, few, many or a size class.

few TRBJ1-1 TRBV4-1 16 - CASSHAVQVPNTEAFF TGCGCCAGCAGCCACGCCGTACAGGTCCCGAACACTGAAGCTTTCTTT
many TRBJ1-2 TRBV4-3 15 - CASSQSSTSNYGYTF TGCGCCAGCAGCCAAAGCTCGACAAGTAACTATGGCTACACCTTC
- TRBJ2-1 TRBV4-3 16 TRBD2 CASSQDGLADYNEQFF TGCGCCAGCAGCCAAGATGGACTAGCGGACTACAATGAGCAGTTCTTC
few TRBJ1-3 TRBV5-1 15 - CASSFSSGAGNTIYF TGCGCCAGCAGCTTTTCCTCCGGTGCTGGAAACACCATATATTTT
- TRBJ1-2 TRBV20-1 13 - CRARDRQVGGYTF TGCCGTGCTAGAGATCGGCAGGTGGGAGGCTACACCTTC
many TRBJ2-2 TRBV7-9 15 - CASSPETDLTGELFF TGTGCCAGCAGCCCGGAGACAGACTTAACCGGGGAGCTGTTTTTT
- TRBJ2-2 TRBV7-2 18 TRBD1 CASSLYRDRGKEGGELFF TGTGCCAGCAGTTTATACCGGGACAGGGGGAAAGAGGGCGGGGAGCTGTTTTTT
- TRBJ2-7 TRBV30 14 - CAWSVNGRGNEQYF TGTGCCTGGAGTGTCAACGGAAGGGGCAACGAGCAGTACTTC
few TRBJ1-2 TRBV29-1 13 - CSVDGRENYGYTF TGCAGCGTTGACGGCAGGGAGAACTATGGCTACACCTTC
few TRBJ1-1 TRBV5-1 14 - CASSFWGEDTEAFF TGCGCCAGCAGCTTCTGGGGCGAGGACACTGAAGCTTTCTTT
few TRBJ1-5 TRBV24-1 12 - CATSEFGQPQHF TGTGCCACCAGTGAGTTTGGGCAGCCCCAGCATTTT
few TRBJ1-2 TRBV5-5 15 - CASSLEIGRPYGYTF TGTGCCAGCAGCTTGGAAATAGGACGACCCTACGGCTACACCTTC
- TRBJ1-1 TRBV6-1 15 TRBD1 CASRAWTGGVIGAFF TGTGCCAGCAGGGCCTGGACAGGGGGTGTCATAGGGGCTTTCTTT
few TRBJ2-3 TRBV3-1 18 TRBD1 CASSSGLSWDSLTDTQYF TGTGCCAGCAGTTCAGGACTCAGCTGGGACAGCCTCACAGATACGCAGTATTTT
- TRBJ2-1 TRBV6-2/TRBV6-3 15 - CASSYPMGPSSEQFF TGTGCCAGCAGTTACCCTATGGGTCCCTCAAGTGAGCAGTTCTTC
few TRBJ2-1 TRBV11-1 12 - CASSLNGNEQFF TGTGCCAGCAGCTTAAATGGCAATGAGCAGTTCTTC
few TRBJ2-7 TRBV12-3/TRBV12-4 13 TRBD2 CASSFAGGYEQYF TGTGCCAGCAGTTTTGCGGGAGGGTACGAGCAGTACTTC
- TRBJ1-2 TRBV20-1 14 - CSARDPEGVGGYTF TGCAGTGCTAGAGACCCGGAGGGGGTAGGAGGCTACACCTTC
many TRBJ2-1 TRBV7-9 13 - CASSLEGWHEQFF TGTGCCAGCAGCTTAGAGGGGTGGCATGAGCAGTTCTTC
few TRBJ1-2 TRBV24-1 15 - CATSDSGGEMTGYTF TGTGCCACCAGTGATTCGGGGGGAGAGATGACTGGCTACACCTTC
few TRBJ1-4 TRBV7-9 15 - CASSLGGTVNEKLFF TGTGCCAGCAGCCTTGGGGGGACTGTTAATGAAAAACTGTTTTTT
many TRBJ2-1 TRBV7-2 15 TRBD1 CASSMDRYSYNEQFF TGTGCCAGCAGCATGGACAGGTACTCCTACAATGAGCAGTTCTTC
few TRBJ2-3 TRBV24-1 15 TRBD2 CATSDAGGQTDTQYF TGTGCCACCAGTGATGCGGGAGGGCAGACAGATACGCAGTATTTT
- TRBJ2-1 TRBV27 13 - CASSLLSGTEQFF TGTGCCAGCAGTTTACTTTCAGGGACTGAGCAGTTCTTC
few TRBJ2-7 TRBV7-9 16 TRBD2 CASSSPSAGDMNEQYF TGTGCCAGCAGCTCCCCTTCAGCGGGAGATATGAACGAGCAGTACTTC